This TCR beta chain was captured in a study of PD-1 blockade in classical Hodgkin lymphoma. General study results and limits: Compared with healthy donors, newly diagnosed patients reportedly showed lower baseline TCR diversity. The origin of the repertoire differences remains undefined, with disease activity or prior therapy as possible causes.

The CDR3 loop spans 16 amino acids. Trimming stripped 7 bases from V and 7 bases from J, with 25 bases between. Germline CDR1 reads MDHEN; CDR2 reads SYDVKM. Comment on this clone: Its antigen remains unidentified.

Stated time point: newly diagnosed, previously untreated cHL patient sample. Untreated, newly diagnosed classical Hodgkin lymphoma PBMCs were comparators. TCRdb's copy holds only in-frame clones and misses some; the assay was immunoSEQ multiplex PCR. Here the sample spans fewer than 90,000 clones, over 90% being singletons. The chain combines TRBV28 with TRBJ1-2; tentative D call: TRBD1 (6 bases). Sequenced material: peripheral blood mononuclear cells (PBMCs). The sequence came from a human donor with classical Hodgkin lymphoma. The CDR3 DNA reads TGTGCCAGCAACCCGGGGGGGGGCGAAGCCGTCTCTGGCTACACCTTC. Amino acids: CASNPGGGEAVSGYTF.